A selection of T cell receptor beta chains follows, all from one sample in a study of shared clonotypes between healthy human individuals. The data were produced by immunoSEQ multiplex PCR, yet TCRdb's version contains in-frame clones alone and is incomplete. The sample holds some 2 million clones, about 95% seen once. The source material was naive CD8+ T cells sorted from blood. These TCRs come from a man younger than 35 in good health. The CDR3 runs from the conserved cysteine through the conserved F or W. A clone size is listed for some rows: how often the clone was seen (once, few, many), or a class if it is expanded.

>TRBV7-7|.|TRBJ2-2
CASSVQGLAGELFF
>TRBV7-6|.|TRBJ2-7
CASSFGFGSSYEQYF
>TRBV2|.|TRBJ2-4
CATQDRGNIQYF
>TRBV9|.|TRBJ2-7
CASSVGVTSEQYF
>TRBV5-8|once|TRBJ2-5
CASSLAEGQDYQETQYF
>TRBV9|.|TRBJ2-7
CASSVGPTQGGEQYF
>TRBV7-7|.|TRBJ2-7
CASSLDPGSYEQYF
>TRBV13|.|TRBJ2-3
CASSPVRAHTDTQYF
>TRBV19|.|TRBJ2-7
CASSIDLTSSGPGDYEQYF
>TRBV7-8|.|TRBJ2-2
CASSLVVRTANTGELFF
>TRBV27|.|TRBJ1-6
CASSKNSGGVDSPLHF
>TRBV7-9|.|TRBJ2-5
CASSTAPGLAGDQETQYF
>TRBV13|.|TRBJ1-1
CASSSYSYRQGAEAFF
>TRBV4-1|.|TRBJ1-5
CASSPTEYSNQPQHF
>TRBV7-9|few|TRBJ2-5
CASSPGQQETQYF
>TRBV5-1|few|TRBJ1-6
CASSEGTGGETPGSPLHF
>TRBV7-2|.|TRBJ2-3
CASSPLTSGSTDTQYF
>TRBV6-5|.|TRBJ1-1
CASSLSGIEAFF
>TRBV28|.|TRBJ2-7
CASTLGGLDEQYF
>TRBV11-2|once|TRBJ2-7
CASSLSRGYEQYF
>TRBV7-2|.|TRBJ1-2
CASSLDGNYGYTF
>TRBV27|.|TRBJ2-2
CASSLNTGELFF
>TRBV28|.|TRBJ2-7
CASRDTGQGYEQYF
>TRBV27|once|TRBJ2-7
CASSWGTGSSYEQYF
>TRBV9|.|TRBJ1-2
CASSVLGSGSGYTF
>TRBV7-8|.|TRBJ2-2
CASRFWDDVPGELFF
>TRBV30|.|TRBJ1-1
CAWRQGGPNTEAFF
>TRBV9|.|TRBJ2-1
CASSTSGTSGSWDNEQFF
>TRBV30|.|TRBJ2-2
CAWSLPGGTGELFF
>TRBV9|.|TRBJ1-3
CASSEWTASSGNTIYF
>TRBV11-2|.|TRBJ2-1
CASSLDLGGGVYEQFF
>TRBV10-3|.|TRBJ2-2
CAIMGVGTGELFF
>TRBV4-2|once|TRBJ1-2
CASSQEEGTATNYGYTF
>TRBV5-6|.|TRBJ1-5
CASSLALGEGSQPQHF
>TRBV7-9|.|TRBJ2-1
CASSSLEVGGNEQFF